This is a list of T cell receptor beta chains from one sample in a study of technical replicates of blood from a handful of donors. This table comes from immunoSEQ multiplex PCR, and its TCRdb copy is limited to in-frame clones, with some not included. The table lists roughly 80,000 clones, roughly 96% of them singletons, with nearly 0.2% in the top ten. The sequenced material came from T cells isolated from PBMCs. These receptors were obtained from a human donor in good health. CDR3s include the opening cysteine and the closing phenylalanine or tryptophan. A D gene is named only where the DNA matches it firmly. Only part of the rows carry a size: once, few, many, or a class if the clone is expanded.

V,D,size,J,CDR3,DNA
TRBV2,TRBD1,-,TRBJ1-1,CASSEQGANTEAFF,TGTGCCAGCAGTGAACAGGGGGCGAACACTGAAGCTTTCTTT
TRBV25-1,TRBD1,-,TRBJ1-6,CASGTGFVNSPLHF,TGTGCCAGTGGGACAGGGTTCGTGAATTCACCCCTCCACTTT
TRBV28,TRBD2,-,TRBJ2-7,CASSKGAGSIYEQYF,TGTGCCAGCAGTAAGGGAGCGGGATCGATCTACGAGCAGTACTTC
TRBV4-1,-,-,TRBJ2-5,CASSQGPDPRGETQYF,TGCGCCAGCAGCCAAGGACCGGACCCACGGGGAGAGACCCAGTACTTC
TRBV6-1,TRBD2,-,TRBJ2-7,CASRIAGGHEQYF,TGTGCCAGCAGAATAGCGGGGGGTCACGAGCAGTACTTC
TRBV19,-,-,TRBJ2-7,CASSIDAASVYEQYF,TGTGCCAGTAGTATAGATGCGGCTAGCGTTTACGAGCAGTACTTC
TRBV7-6,TRBD1,-,TRBJ1-1,CASSLLGTGGAFF,TGTGCCAGCAGCTTATTGGGGACAGGGGGAGCTTTCTTT
TRBV19,-,once,TRBJ1-5,CASSPDRRNQPQHF,TGTGCCAGTAGTCCCGACAGGAGAAATCAGCCCCAGCATTTT
TRBV28,-,-,TRBJ1-5,CASRTPDSNQPQHF,TGTGCCAGCAGGACACCAGATAGCAATCAGCCCCAGCATTTT
TRBV5-1,-,-,TRBJ2-2,CASSPRRAANTGELFF,TGCGCCAGCAGCCCCCGGAGGGCTGCGAACACCGGGGAGCTGTTTTTT